Given below is one T cell receptor (beta chain) in context. Its antigen is unknown. Trimming cost V 0 bases and J 3 bases, with 17 bases left between them. Germline assignment: CDR1 LGHNA and CDR2 YNFKEQ. The CDR3 totals 17 residues. The data were obtained in a study of T cell repertoires in cytomegalovirus infection. Background on the study: HLA-B-restricted CMV epitopes that are well studied, plus recently identified HLA-C-restricted ones, were used by the study. Overall study results and limits: Summed frequency of shared TCR beta families picked out CMV carriers who also had the relevant HLA.

Each CDR3 protein gets one entry after TCRdb re-called the reads with MiXCR. The table shows roughly 150,000 distinct CDR3 sequences, with 30% to 40% occurring only once. V usage is TRBV4-2 and J usage is TRBJ1-2; tentative D call: TRBD1 (6 bases). The source was CD8+ T cells from cultured PBMCs, collected from culture after CMV antigen stimulation. This receptor was identified in a human donor in good health (CMV status not recorded). Some clones in this sample may be carry-over from other donors' samples. CDR3 nucleotide sequence: TGTGCCAGCAGCCAAGACCGGACAATGAGGGGGGACTATGGCTACACCTTC. It specifies CASSQDRTMRGDYGYTF.